This T cell receptor beta chain was sequenced during a study of T-cell reconstitution after alpha-beta-depleted transplantation in children. This clonotype occurred many times. Molecular barcoding with unique molecular identifiers was used for the TCRbeta library. TCRdb used MiXCR to reprocess the PCR reads, holding one entry per CDR3 protein. Here the sample spans 100,000 to 120,000 distinct CDR3 sequences, 10% being singletons. The CDR3 extends over 16 amino acids. The germline CDR1 and CDR2 sequences are SGDLS and YYNGEE. V was pared by 4 bases and J by 1 base, with 18 bases between. J is TRBJ2-7 and V is TRBV9; weak D call: TRBD2 (6 bases). This specimen was PBMCs from the stem cell graft donor, taken from the stem cell graft. This TCR was recovered from a human donor who donated a stem cell graft to a child with acute lymphoblastic leukemia. This CDR3 reads CASSTHSGDPSYEQYF. Here the CDR3 DNA reads TGTGCCAGCAGCACCCACTCGGGAGACCCTTCCTACGAGCAGTACTTC.